These T cell receptor beta chains were read from a single sample in a study of cytomegalovirus exposure and HLA in healthy donors. Method: immunoSEQ multiplex PCR; TCRdb's copy keeps in-frame clones and lacks some. This table holds about 250,000 clones, 70% to 90% found once. Source material: PBMCs. The source is a girl between 2 and 10 years old in good health and CMV-seronegative. Both conserved end residues are part of each CDR3. Each record gives: clone size, CDR3 length, D gene, V gene, J gene, CDR3 protein, CDR3 DNA. The D gene is left open where the match is weak. Clone size appears in some rows only: once, few, many, or a class for an expanded clone.

NA,15,TRBD1,TRBV6-5,TRBJ1-5,CASRRQGSVGQPQHF,TGTGCCAGCAGGAGACAGGGCTCCGTGGGGCAGCCCCAGCATTTT
NA,15,NA,TRBV7-9,TRBJ1-1,CASSLVGGANTEAFF,TGTGCCAGCAGCTTAGTTGGGGGGGCAAACACTGAAGCTTTCTTT
few,16,NA,TRBV5-6,TRBJ2-1,CASSLYGSQVYNEQFF,TGTGCCAGCAGCTTGTACGGGTCTCAAGTCTACAATGAGCAGTTCTTC
few,15,TRBD1,TRBV7-9,TRBJ2-2,CSSSSTGAGTGELFF,TGTTCCAGCAGCTCAACAGGGGCGGGCACCGGGGAGCTGTTTTTT
NA,14,NA,TRBV6-1,TRBJ1-2,CASSPRGRVYGYTF,TGTGCCAGCAGTCCCCGAGGGCGTGTCTATGGCTACACCTTC
NA,15,TRBD1,TRBV7-9,TRBJ1-2,CSSSQTGQAGGGYTF,TGTTCCAGCAGCCAAACCGGACAGGCCGGGGGTGGCTACACCTTC
NA,15,TRBD2,TRBV6-6,TRBJ2-3,CASIVRRGTGDTQYF,TGTGCCAGCATAGTACGGCGGGGGACGGGAGATACGCAGTATTTT
NA,14,NA,TRBV4-1,TRBJ2-3,CASSHRDAGDTQYF,TGCGCCAGCAGCCACCGCGATGCCGGAGATACGCAGTATTTT
NA,14,TRBD1,TRBV29-1,TRBJ1-1,CSVRQGAENTEAFF,TGCAGCGTTCGGCAGGGGGCGGAGAACACTGAAGCTTTCTTT
once,15,NA,TRBV7-9,TRBJ2-7,CASSIGAPSSYEQYF,TGTGCCAGCAGCATAGGGGCCCCGAGCTCCTACGAGCAGTACTTC
NA,16,TRBD1,TRBV11-3,TRBJ1-3,CASSSGQGRYGNTIYF,TGTGCCAGCAGCTCAGGACAGGGGCGATATGGAAACACCATATATTTT
NA,15,TRBD1,TRBV19,TRBJ1-5,CASSAGDSPNQPQHF,TGTGCCAGTAGTGCCGGGGACAGCCCTAATCAGCCCCAGCATTTT
few,16,NA,TRBV5-4,TRBJ2-6,CASSFLRDSGANVLTF,TGTGCCAGCAGCTTTCTCAGGGACTCTGGGGCCAACGTCCTGACTTTC
NA,14,NA,TRBV7-3,TRBJ2-1,CASSFPGVHNEQFF,TGTGCCAGCAGCTTCCCTGGAGTGCACAATGAGCAGTTCTTC
once,15,NA,TRBV6-5,TRBJ1-1,CASRQTWIMNTEAFF,TGTGCCAGCAGACAGACATGGATAATGAACACTGAAGCTTTCTTT
once,16,TRBD1,TRBV7-3,TRBJ1-6,CASSLGNRGGRSPLHF,TGTGCCAGCAGCTTGGGCAACAGGGGAGGTCGGTCACCCCTCCACTTT
NA,16,TRBD1,TRBV5-8,TRBJ2-1,CASSPAGTGRDNEQFF,TGTGCCAGCAGTCCTGCCGGGACAGGGAGGGACAATGAGCAGTTCTTC
NA,14,NA,TRBV7-7,TRBJ2-7,CASSLRTDSYEQYF,TGTGCCAGCAGCTTAAGGACAGACTCCTACGAGCAGTACTTC
NA,14,TRBD2,TRBV6-5,TRBJ2-7,CASVATSGPYEQYF,TGTGCCAGCGTGGCCACTAGCGGGCCCTACGAGCAGTACTTC
NA,15,NA,TRBV6-5,TRBJ2-7,CASSYIPGPRVEQYF,TGTGCCAGCAGTTACATACCCGGGCCGCGGGTCGAGCAGTACTTC
NA,15,TRBD2,TRBV2,TRBJ2-5,CASSDSGRAQETQYF,TGTGCCAGCAGCGATAGCGGGAGGGCACAAGAGACCCAGTACTTC
NA,12,NA,TRBV10-1,TRBJ1-1,CASSDPDSEAFF,TGCGCCAGCAGTGACCCGGACAGTGAAGCTTTCTTT
NA,15,TRBD1,TRBV19,TRBJ1-2,CASSLGDRGWWGYTF,TGTGCCAGTAGCCTAGGGGACAGGGGATGGTGGGGCTACACCTTC
NA,14,TRBD2,TRBV7-9,TRBJ2-7,CASSSPGGAVEQYF,TGTGCCAGCAGCTCCCCGGGGGGGGCCGTCGAGCAGTACTTC
NA,14,NA,TRBV6-1,TRBJ1-1,CASSDEIVNTEAFF,TGTGCCAGCAGTGACGAGATCGTGAACACTGAAGCTTTCTTT
once,13,NA,TRBV5-3,TRBJ2-6,CARSDRGANVLTF,TGTGCCAGAAGCGACAGGGGGGCCAACGTCCTGACTTTC
NA,13,NA,TRBV7-9,TRBJ2-1,CASSLRGFSEQFF,TGTGCCAGCAGCTTAAGAGGGTTCAGTGAGCAGTTCTTC
few,16,TRBD1,TRBV5-4,TRBJ1-6,CASSRGPGGRNSPLHF,TGTGCCAGCAGCAGGGGGCCTGGCGGTAGGAATTCACCCCTCCACTTT
NA,14,NA,TRBV30,TRBJ1-5,CAWGNRDSNQPQHF,TGTGCCTGGGGGAACAGGGATAGCAATCAGCCCCAGCATTTT
NA,14,TRBD1,TRBV6-1,TRBJ2-1,CATRDRGVVGEQFF,TGTGCCACCCGGGACAGGGGCGTTGTGGGTGAGCAGTTCTTC
NA,13,TRBD2,TRBV27,TRBJ2-1,CASSLLLGTSQFF,TGTGCCAGCAGTTTACTTTTAGGGACTAGTCAGTTCTTC
NA,12,NA,TRBV7-2,TRBJ2-7,CASSLGLREQYF,TGTGCCAGCAGCTTGGGCTTGCGCGAGCAGTACTTC
once,17,NA,TRBV25-1,TRBJ1-6,CASTSKGFSRRDSPLHF,TGTGCCAGCACCTCTAAGGGGTTCTCCCGCCGGGATTCACCCCTCCACTTT
NA,15,TRBD1,TRBV19,TRBJ1-4,CASSIANRGPEKLFF,TGTGCCAGTAGTATAGCAAACAGGGGGCCTGAAAAACTGTTTTTT
NA,15,NA,TRBV30,TRBJ1-1,CAWTIGLSVITQAFF,TGTGCCTGGACTATTGGACTCAGTGTCATTACGCAAGCTTTCTTT